The rows below give T cell receptor beta chains drawn from one sample of a study of blood T cell repertoires in COVID-19. Assay: immunoSEQ multiplex PCR; the TCRdb copy retains only in-frame clones and omits some. Here the sample spans around 69,000 clones, 75% to 85% being singletons. Sequenced material: peripheral blood. Source of these receptors: a woman aged 65 to 85 with acute or convalescent COVID-19. CDR3s include the opening cysteine and the closing phenylalanine or tryptophan. Each record gives: clone size, D gene, V gene, J gene, CDR3 DNA, CDR3 protein. A D gene is named only where the DNA matches it firmly. Clone size, where shown, is once, few, many, or a class for clones that have expanded.

few	NA	TRBV5-1	TRBJ1-5	TGCGCCAGCAGCCTGGGCCGGGATCAGCCCCAGCATTTT	CASSLGRDQPQHF
NA	TRBD2	TRBV5-1	TRBJ2-5	TGCGCCAGCAGCTTGGAGGGACTAGCGACCCAAGAGACCCAGTACTTC	CASSLEGLATQETQYF
NA	NA	TRBV21-1	TRBJ2-7	TGTGCCAGCAGCATCTACTTAGCCCGCGGTGTCTACGAGCAGTACTTC	CASSIYLARGVYEQYF
NA	NA	TRBV11-3	TRBJ2-6	TGTGCCAGCAGCTTAGTATTGCCGTTCAAACCTACTGGGGCCAACGTCCTGACTTTC	CASSLVLPFKPTGANVLTF
NA	NA	TRBV5-1	TRBJ1-2	TGCGCCAGCAGCTTGGCCGGGGTCCCTAACTATGGCTACACCTTC	CASSLAGVPNYGYTF
NA	NA	TRBV6-5	TRBJ1-2	TGTGCCAGCAGTTACCACAGGGAATTGAATGGCTACACCTTC	CASSYHRELNGYTF
NA	TRBD1	TRBV28	TRBJ1-2	TGTGCCAGCACCCTATCCCCCTTGACAGGGTATGGCTACACCTTC	CASTLSPLTGYGYTF
NA	NA	TRBV6-2/TRBV6-3	TRBJ1-5	TGTGCCAGCAGTTACGTGGGACACTTAACGGGCAATCAGCCCCAGCATTTT	CASSYVGHLTGNQPQHF
NA	TRBD2	TRBV5-4	TRBJ2-7	TGTGCCAGCAGCACCGCGGCCGGGACTAGCGTCGAGCAGTACTTC	CASSTAAGTSVEQYF
once	TRBD2	TRBV11-2	TRBJ2-7	TGTGCCAGCAGCTTACTAGCGGGAGGGCCAGGTTCCCCACACGAGCAGTACTTC	CASSLLAGGPGSPHEQYF
NA	NA	TRBV18	TRBJ2-7	TGTGCCAGCTCACCCCCGGACAAGGGGAGGTACGAGCAGTACTTC	CASSPPDKGRYEQYF
NA	NA	TRBV28	TRBJ2-2	TGTGCCAGCAGTTTACCCCAACAGGGTATGGTGAACACCGGGGAGCTGTTTTTT	CASSLPQQGMVNTGELFF
NA	NA	TRBV18	TRBJ1-4	TGTGCCAGCCAAGGGACAACAAATAATGAAAAACTGTTTTTT	CASQGTTNNEKLFF
NA	NA	TRBV5-1	TRBJ1-1	TGCGCCAGCAGATTTCTTGGGGGGATGAACACTGAAGCTTTCTTT	CASRFLGGMNTEAFF
NA	NA	TRBV30	TRBJ1-5	TGTGCCTGGAGTGCCGGGGGCAATCAGCCCCAGCATTTT	CAWSAGGNQPQHF
NA	TRBD1	TRBV2	TRBJ1-1	TGTGCCAGCAGTAGGACAGGGCTCACTGAAGCTTTCTTT	CASSRTGLTEAFF
NA	TRBD2	TRBV10-3	TRBJ2-1	TGTGCCATCGCGGGACTAGCGGGAGCGGGTGAGCAGTTCTTC	CAIAGLAGAGEQFF
NA	TRBD2	TRBV7-9	TRBJ2-7	TGTGCCAGCAGCGTATCGGGACTAGCGGGAGTAAACGAGCAGTACTTC	CASSVSGLAGVNEQYF
NA	NA	TRBV10-3	TRBJ1-1	TGTGCCATCAGTGGACAGGATTTGAACACTGAAGCTTTCTTT	CAISGQDLNTEAFF
NA	NA	TRBV19	TRBJ2-7	TGTGCCAGTAGTCCTCAGACAGGCTACGAGCAGTACTTC	CASSPQTGYEQYF
NA	NA	TRBV6-6	TRBJ2-3	TGTGCCAGAATTACGGGGGTTGTCACAGATACGCAGTATTTT	CARITGVVTDTQYF
NA	NA	TRBV19	TRBJ1-1	TGTGCCAGTATCCCCCGAGGGAGGGTATGGACTGAAGCTTTCTTT	CASIPRGRVWTEAFF
NA	NA	TRBV7-2	TRBJ2-6	TGTGCCAGCAGACCGAACAGCTCTGGGGCCAACGTCCTGACTTTC	CASRPNSSGANVLTF
NA	NA	TRBV12-5	TRBJ2-2	TGTGCTAGTGGTTTGTTGGGGGCCCGGCGGATCGCGAACACCGGGGAGCTGTTTTTT	CASGLLGARRIANTGELFF
few	TRBD1	TRBV7-9	TRBJ1-4	TGTGCCAGCAGCCCCTCAGGGGGATCTAATGAAAAACTGTTTTTT	CASSPSGGSNEKLFF
NA	NA	TRBV5-6	TRBJ1-5	TGTGCCAGCAGCTTGGCCGGGGGGGATCAGCCCCAGCATTTT	CASSLAGGDQPQHF
NA	NA	TRBV30	TRBJ1-5	TGTGCCTGGGTCCCCGGGGGGGATGGCAATCAGCCCCAGCATTTT	CAWVPGGDGNQPQHF
once	TRBD2	TRBV5-1	TRBJ2-1	TGCGCCAGCAGCTGGTTCATCGGGACTAGCGGGAACAATGAGCAGTTCTTC	CASSWFIGTSGNNEQFF
few	TRBD1	TRBV25-1	TRBJ1-4	TGTGCCAGCAGTGCCGACAGGGGGTTTAGTAATGAAAAACTGTTTTTT	CASSADRGFSNEKLFF
NA	NA	TRBV28	TRBJ1-2	TGTGCCAGCAGTACGGGATCTCTTGGCTACACCTTC	CASSTGSLGYTF
NA	TRBD2	TRBV6-6	TRBJ2-1	TGTGCCAGCAGATCCACTCTAGCGGGAGTATACAATGAGCAGTTCTTC	CASRSTLAGVYNEQFF
NA	TRBD2	TRBV9	TRBJ2-1	TGTGCCAGCAGCGTAGCTATGGTAACTAGCGGGCCTGGCTACAATGAGCAGTTCTTC	CASSVAMVTSGPGYNEQFF
NA	NA	TRBV28	TRBJ1-5	TGTGCCAGCAGTACCGCAGGAGGTTGGAGAGATCAGCCCCAGCATTTT	CASSTAGGWRDQPQHF
NA	NA	TRBV18	TRBJ1-5	TGTGCCAGCACCGGGAGGGAGTCCAATCAGCCCCAGCATTTT	CASTGRESNQPQHF
few	NA	TRBV3-1/TRBV3-2	TRBJ2-2	TGTGCCAGCAGCCATCCCCGGGAGTTCGGCGGGGAGCTGTTTTTT	CASSHPREFGGELFF
NA	NA	TRBV19	TRBJ1-2	TGTGCCAGTAGTATCGACACCGCGATTAACTATGGCTACACCTTC	CASSIDTAINYGYTF
NA	TRBD2	TRBV11-3	TRBJ2-1	TGTGCCAGCAGCCGATCGAGGACTAGCGCGTACAATGAGCAGTTCTTC	CASSRSRTSAYNEQFF
NA	TRBD1	TRBV3-1/TRBV3-2	TRBJ1-1	TGTGCCAGCAGCGCTCGGGACAGGTTAAACACTGAAGCTTTCTTT	CASSARDRLNTEAFF
once	NA	TRBV7-9	TRBJ2-5	TGTGCCAGCAGCTCTCGGGAGAGACGAGAGACCCAGTACTTC	CASSSRERRETQYF
NA	TRBD2	TRBV5-1	TRBJ2-1	TGCGCCAGCAGCTTGGCGATAGCGGGAGGGTATGAGCAGTTCTTC	CASSLAIAGGYEQFF
NA	NA	TRBV6-5	TRBJ2-1	TGTGCCTGCTACTTCCTTGAGCAGTTCTTC	CACYFLEQFF